The text below deals with one TCR beta chain. This CDR3 contains 15 residues. V gave up 3 bases and J gave up 8 bases; unmatched junction bases: 12. CDR1 LNHDA and CDR2 SQIVND come from the germline V gene (reference sequence). This entry is derived from a study of early stage breast cancer tumors. Background on the study: Most invasive tumors, about 80% of the 16, were ER+/PR+/HER2-.

Assay: immunoSEQ multiplex PCR; the TCRdb copy retains only in-frame clones and omits some. The sample shows 4,500 or so clones, 65% to 75% of them seen only once. J is TRBJ1-2 and V is TRBV19, with TRBD1 matching 7 bases. The specimen was normal breast tissue next to the tumor. This TCR was sampled from a person aged 55-75 years with breast cancer. This CDR3 is CASSILGRGERGYTF. CDR3 sequence (DNA): TGTGCCAGTAGTATCCTCGGCAGGGGGGAGAGAGGCTACACCTTC.